One sample yielded the 24 T cell receptor beta chains listed below, sequenced in a study of shared clonotypes between healthy human individuals. Measured with immunoSEQ multiplex PCR; TCRdb has only the in-frame clones, and not every one. The sample yields hundreds of thousands of clones, approximately 74% seen once. The sequencing input was memory CD4+ T cells sorted from blood. Regarding subset: CD45RA-negative fraction. The receptors here all came from a woman in her twenties or thirties in good health.

The V gene is TRBV19, the J gene TRBJ1-5; D uncertain. The CDR3 runs 15 residues. CDR1 is LNHDA and CDR2 is SQIVND in the germline V gene (reference sequence). Trimming took off 1 base at V and 4 bases at J, with 11 bases between the two ends. CDR3 nucleotide sequence: TGTGCCAGTAGTATAGGAGGGTACACGAATCAGCCCCAGCATTTT. Protein: CASSIGGYTNQPQHF.

The chain carries TRBV11-1 and TRBJ2-2; tentative D call: TRBD1 (5 bases). Germline V gene data show CDR1 as SGHAT and CDR2 as FQDESV (reference sequence). There are 15 residues in the CDR3. The V and J ends lost 4 bases and 3 bases respectively, with 12 bases between them. CDR3 bases: TGTGCCAGCAGCTCACGAAGGGGCGACACCGGGGAGCTGTTTTTT. Its translation is CASSSRRGDTGELFF.

The V gene is TRBV7-9, the J gene TRBJ2-2; D gene unclear. From germline, CDR1 is SEHNR and CDR2 FQNEAQ (reference sequence). This CDR3 is 15 amino acids long. V dropped 0 bases and J dropped 2 bases, with 7 bases sitting between them. The CDR3 is CASSLALLNTGELFF. The CDR3 bases are TGTGCCAGCAGCTTAGCCCTCTTAAACACCGGGGAGCTGTTTTTT.

This clone was observed once. The genes are TRBV5-4 and TRBJ1-3; no firm D call. The germline gives CDR1 SGHNT, CDR2 YYREEE (reference sequence). This CDR3 contains 11 residues. V gave up 4 bases and J gave up 9 bases, with 8 bases separating them. The CDR3 protein is CASSTWGTIYF. The CDR3 DNA follows: TGTGCCAGCAGCACGTGGGGCACCATATATTTT.

The V call is TRBV7-2, the J call TRBJ2-1; TRBD2 matches at 12 bases. Germline V gives CDR1 SGHTA, CDR2 FQGNSA. V dropped 5 bases and J dropped 6; count of bases not matched to a gene: 5. The CDR3 is 15 amino acids. The CDR3, as DNA: TGTGCCAGCAGCAGTCAGGGACTAGCGGGCAATGAGCAGTTCTTC. Its protein product is CASSSQGLAGNEQFF.

The CDR3 loop is CSVRIRDRQETQYF. As DNA, the CDR3 is TGCAGCGTTCGGATCCGGGACCGCCAAGAGACCCAGTACTTC. The rearrangement uses TRBV29-1 and TRBJ2-5; TRBD1 or TRBD2 may be the D gene (5 bases each). CDR1 and CDR2 (germline): SQVTM, ANQGSEA. The length of the CDR3 is 14 residues. V lost 5 bases to trimming and J lost 1 base, with 14 bases between them.

The V gene is TRBV2, the J gene TRBJ2-6; 10 nucleotides agree with TRBD1. Germline CDR1 reads SNHLY; CDR2 reads FYNNEI. V was clipped by 7 bases and J by 4 bases; unmatched bases: 7. The CDR3 runs 16 residues. The CDR3 region is CASTWDRGSGANVLTF. The CDR3 DNA reads TGTGCCAGCACCTGGGACAGGGGTTCGGGGGCCAACGTCCTGACTTTC.

The sample holds one count of this clone. The chain links TRBV6-6 to TRBJ1-1; TRBD1 is a possible D gene (6 bases). Germline V gene sequence: CDR1 MNHNY, CDR2 SVGAGI (reference sequence). The CDR3 is made up of 13 amino acids. With 5 bases removed from V and 5 bases from J, the gap between germline ends came to 12 bases. The chain's CDR3 is CASSQGSRTEAFF. The CDR3 DNA reads as TGTGCCAGCAGTCAGGGGTCGCGAACTGAAGCTTTCTTT.

This chain connects TRBV19 to TRBJ1-1; no clear D. The CDR3 consists of 11 residues. CDR1 and CDR2 (germline): LNHDA, SQIVND (reference sequence). V was trimmed by 7 bases and J by 8 bases, leaving 11 bases between them. CDR3 region: CASTMQFEAFF. In nucleotides, the CDR3 is TGTGCCAGTACTATGCAATTCGAAGCTTTCTTT. The whole variable domain, filled in from reference TRBV19 and TRBJ1-1, reads DGGITQSPKYLFRKEGQNVTLSCEQNLNHDAMYWYRQDPGQGLRLIYYSQIVNDFQKGDIAEGYSVSREKKESFPLTVTSAQKNPTAFYLCASTMQFEAFFGQGTRLTVV.

The rearrangement uses TRBV6-1 and TRBJ2-5; 11 bases map to TRBD2. CDR1 MNHNS and CDR2 SASEGT come from the germline V gene. The CDR3 totals 14 residues. After removal of 6 bases from V and 4 bases from J, the junction contained 4 bases not matched to a gene. The CDR3 protein is CASSSGLAGETQYF. The CDR3 DNA reads as TGTGCCAGCAGCTCCGGACTAGCGGGAGAGACCCAGTACTTC.

The rearrangement links TRBV6-1 to TRBJ1-1; TRBD1 is a possible D gene (6 bases). Per the germline V gene, CDR1 is MNHNS and CDR2 is SASEGT. With 4 bases removed from V and 6 bases from J, the gap between germline ends came to 18 bases. CDR3 length equals 15 residues. The CDR3 loop is CASSVLEGGRAEAFF. CDR3 DNA sequence: TGTGCCAGCAGTGTCCTCGAGGGGGGGAGGGCTGAAGCTTTCTTT.

The V gene is TRBV19, the J gene TRBJ2-5, with no clear D. The ends were cut back, 3 bases at V and 3 bases at J, with 14 bases in the middle. This CDR3 has 15 residues. In germline, CDR1 is LNHDA, CDR2 SQIVND (reference sequence). Written as DNA, the CDR3 is TGTGCCAGTAGTATTGTCAGTGGGCAGAAAGAGACCCAGTACTTC. Translated, it gives CASSIVSGQKETQYF.

The table lists this clone with a count of one. The genes are TRBV5-1 and TRBJ2-5, with 7 positions matching TRBD2. With 1 base clipped from V and 1 base from J, the junction kept 4 bases outside the gene matches. CDR3 length equals 15 residues. CDR1 and CDR2 (germline): SGHRS, YFSETQ. CDR3 protein: CASSLRRERQETQYF. CDR3 DNA sequence: TGCGCCAGCAGCTTGAGGCGGGAGCGCCAAGAGACCCAGTACTTC.

The V and J genes are TRBV20-1 and TRBJ2-5; D is unresolved. V was clipped by 8 bases and J by 0 bases, with 7 bases between them. CDR1 and CDR2 from the germline V gene are DFQATT and SNEGSKA (reference sequence). This CDR3 is built from 11 residues. The CDR3 loop is CSKKYQETQYF. In nucleotides, the CDR3 is TGCAGTAAGAAGTACCAAGAGACCCAGTACTTC.

This chain's CDR3 is CASGGASGINEQFF. The DNA for the CDR3 is TGCGCCAGCGGGGGGGCTAGCGGGATTAATGAGCAGTTCTTC. This chain joins TRBV10-1 and TRBJ2-1; 9 bases align to TRBD2. Losses at the gene ends were 8 bases for V and 7 bases for J; bases not matched to a gene: 9. Germline V gives CDR1 WNHNN, CDR2 SYGVQD (reference sequence). This CDR3 is built from 14 residues.

A few counts support this clone. The rearrangement joins TRBV7-2 to TRBJ1-2; 8 bases are a match to TRBD1. This CDR3 has 15 amino acids. Germline lookup yields CDR1 SGHTA and CDR2 FQGNSA. Losses at the gene ends were 0 bases for V and 2 bases for J; bases not matched to a gene: 2. The CDR3 loop reads CASSLASGGNYGYTF. The DNA of the CDR3 is TGTGCCAGCAGCTTAGCGTCAGGGGGCAACTATGGCTACACCTTC.

The sample holds a few counts of this clone. The sample has other DNA sequences that encode this CDR3 too. The rearrangement joins TRBV28 to TRBJ1-5, with TRBD1 matching 7 bases. Unmatched junction bases numbered 5, after V lost 2 bases and J lost 4 bases. CDR3 size: 15 residues. Germline V gives CDR1 MDHEN, CDR2 SYDVKM. CDR3 bases: TGTGCCAGCAGTTTAACAGGGGCGCGTAATCAGCCCCAGCATTTT. It translates to CASSLTGARNQPQHF.

This rearrangement joins TRBV6-5 to TRBJ1-5; TRBD1 matches 8 bases. With V trimmed by 7 bases and J by 0 bases, 5 bases remained unmatched. The CDR3 covers 15 residues. CDR1 and CDR2 from the germline V gene are MNHEY and SVGAGI. The CDR3 reads CASKSGQGSNQPQHF. CDR3 nucleotide sequence: TGTGCCAGCAAATCAGGACAGGGTAGCAATCAGCCCCAGCATTTT.

The chain couples TRBV4-1 to TRBJ2-2; no definite D call. V lost 0 bases to trimming and J lost 1 base, with 9 bases between them. Germline V lookup: CDR1 MGHRA, CDR2 YSYEKL. The CDR3 has 16 amino acids. CDR3 DNA sequence: TGCGCCAGCAGCCAAGATCGTCAGAAGAACACCGGGGAGCTGTTTTTT. The encoded protein is CASSQDRQKNTGELFF.

This chain links TRBV29-1 with TRBJ2-1, with 9 bases that match TRBD2. The CDR3 covers 13 residues. Germline lookup yields CDR1 SQVTM and CDR2 ANQGSEA. Trimming removed 2 bases from V and 7 bases from J; junction bases left unmatched: 3. As DNA, the CDR3 is TGCAGCGTTGAAAGGAGCGGGGGGAATGAGCAGTTCTTC. As protein: CSVERSGGNEQFF.

To note about this clone: The same CDR3 is also encoded by other DNA sequences in this sample. The chain joins TRBV30 to TRBJ2-7; D is unclear. Germline V CDR1 and CDR2: GTSNPN, SVGIG (reference sequence). CDR3 length: 12 residues. V dropped 4 bases and J dropped 0 bases, with 7 bases sitting between them. As DNA, the CDR3 is TGTGCCTGGACTACGAGCTCCTACGAGCAGTACTTC. Translated, it gives CAWTTSSYEQYF.

The chain has TRBV6-1 and TRBJ1-2, with D unclear. V shed 0 bases and J shed 6 bases, with 8 bases lying between them. The CDR3 loop spans 13 amino acids. Germline loops: CDR1 MNHNS, CDR2 SASEGT. DNA for the CDR3: TGTGCCAGCAGTGAAGCTGGAGGAGATGGCTACACCTTC. Translating gives CASSEAGGDGYTF.

Concerning this clone itself: This same CDR3 is encoded by further DNA sequences in the sample. V is TRBV7-9 and J is TRBJ2-7, with D uncertain. CDR3 length: 15 residues. Germline V gene sequence: CDR1 SEHNR, CDR2 FQNEAQ (reference sequence). V was clipped by 1 base and J by 2 bases, with 12 bases between them. The CDR3 loop is CASSLGSHRPYEQYF. The CDR3, as DNA: TGTGCCAGCAGCTTAGGCTCTCACAGACCCTACGAGCAGTACTTC.

The rearrangement joins TRBV4-1 to TRBJ1-1; 10 nucleotides line up with TRBD1. V dropped 2 bases and J dropped 7; count of bases not matched to a gene: 4. The CDR3 extends over 14 amino acids. Germline CDR1 is MGHRA and CDR2 is YSYEKL. The CDR3 DNA follows: TGCGCCAGCAGCCAACCGGGACAGGGGATTGAAGCTTTCTTT. Protein sequence: CASSQPGQGIEAFF.